This T cell receptor beta chain was observed in a study of cytomegalovirus exposure and HLA in healthy donors. Broader study findings: Presence/absence results assume similar sequencing depth per donor, which may not hold. Segments of the TCR beta V type were, in most cases, productive about 87% or about 30% of the time in an earlier analysis.

Primers included in the PCR were 60 Vbeta and 13 Jbeta primers. Per the original methods: A follow-up analysis tallied 86 million or so unique TCR beta chains, roughly 11 million shared. Clones were read by immunoSEQ multiplex PCR, and TCRdb kept only the in-frame ones, dropping some. The V and J calls and clone size were taken over from that table, and D and trimming were inferred from the DNA. The table has 200,000 to 250,000 clones, approximately 88% seen once. This clone was counted once. Its antigen remains unidentified. Material: PBMCs. The receptor was derived from a boy aged 2 to 10 in good health and CMV-seronegative.

The CDR3 DNA is TGTGCCAGCAGTGACAGGGAGAGATACGAGCAGTACTTC. This gives the protein CASSDRERYEQYF. The chain uses TRBV6-5 and TRBJ2-7; TRBD1 matches at 7 bases. J gave up 4 bases and V 5 bases, and 5 bases lay outside the gene matches. The germline CDR1 and CDR2 sequences are MNHEY and SVGAGI. The CDR3 has 13 amino acids.